The clone carrying this TCR beta chain is medium-sized. Its target is unknown. This beta chain came through as a stray read in a library set up for alpha chains, and its size says little. This CDR3 has 15 residues. Germline values: CDR1 MNHEY, CDR2 SVGAGI. The V end was cut by 0 bases, the J end by 4 bases, with 12 bases between. The sample originates from a study of spatial heterogeneity in lung cancer. Study context: TCR transcript counts in tumor regions correlated strongly with a T cell module score from matched bulk RNA-seq.

Findings of the study overall: Ubiquitous and regional nonsynonymous mutation counts were tracked by ubiquitous and regional expanded TCR counts, respectively. It was estimated that coverage of tumor T cells reached about 7% for alpha chains and 13% for beta chains. The number of expanded tumor alpha and beta chains correlated with mutation number.

Time point defined: sample taken at primary tumor resection. Whole RNA was taken from tumor, nontumor lung or frozen PBMC; it was then sequenced unsorted. MiXCR was run by TCRdb on the 5' RACE reads, yielding one entry per CDR3 protein. The sample carries over 2,500 distinct CDR3 sequences, 10% to 13% recorded once. The chain has TRBV6-5 and TRBJ1-1, with a possible D match to TRBD1 (5 bases). Sequencing used lung tumor tissue, obtained at surgery. The receptor comes from a male donor with early-stage non-small cell lung cancer. CDR3 DNA sequence: TGTGCCAGCAGTTACTCCTGGGGCGCAGGCACTGAAGCTTTCTTT. Translated, it gives CASSYSWGAGTEAFF.